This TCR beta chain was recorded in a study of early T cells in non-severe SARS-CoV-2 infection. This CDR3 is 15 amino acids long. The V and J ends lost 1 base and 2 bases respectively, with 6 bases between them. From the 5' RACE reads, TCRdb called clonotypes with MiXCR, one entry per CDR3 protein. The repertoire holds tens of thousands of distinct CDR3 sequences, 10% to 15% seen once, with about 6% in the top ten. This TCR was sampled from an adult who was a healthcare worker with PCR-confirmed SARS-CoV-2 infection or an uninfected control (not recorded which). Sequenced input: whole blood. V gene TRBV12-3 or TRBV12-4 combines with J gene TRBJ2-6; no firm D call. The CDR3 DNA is TGTGCCAGCAGTTTAGGGCTCACTGGGGCCAACGTCCTGACTTTC. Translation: CASSLGLTGANVLTF.